What follows are 3 T cell receptor beta chains derived from one specimen sequenced in a study of control samples from healthy donors and cancer patients. The repertoire was sequenced with immunoSEQ multiplex PCR; TCRdb's copy has only in-frame clones and lacks some. The table records about 110,000 clones, 70% to 85% of them present only once. Sequencing used blood. The receptors were sampled from a man aged 18 to 29 in good health.

This clone has only one observation. Relative to the germline gene, one junction end is altered; a read error may explain this. The CDR3 bases are TGCGCCAGCAGTTCGGGACAGGGAGCCTACGCGCAGTACTTC. As protein: CASSSGQGAYAQYF. This chain joins TRBV5-1 and TRBJ2-7, with 9 bases matching TRBD1. CDR3 length: 14 amino acids. Germline CDR1 reads SGHRS; CDR2 reads YFSETQ.

This chain joins TRBV4-2 and TRBJ2-3, with a tentative D call TRBD2 (6 bases). The CDR3 consists of 17 residues. Germline V gene lookup returns CDR1 LGHNA and CDR2 YNFKEQ. V shed 4 bases and J shed 2 bases, with 19 bases lying between them. The chain's CDR3 is CASSPSQGGENTDTQYF. CDR3 coding DNA: TGTGCCAGCAGCCCATCGCAGGGAGGAGAGAACACAGATACGCAGTATTTT.

V usage is TRBV6-5 and J usage is TRBJ2-3; 9 bases map to TRBD2. V was clipped by 6 bases and J by 2 bases; unmatched bases: 6. Per germline, CDR1 MNHEY and CDR2 SVGAGI. The length of the CDR3 is 15 residues. The DNA of the CDR3 is TGTGCCAGCAGCGCGACTAGCGGAGACACAGATACGCAGTATTTT. Protein: CASSATSGDTDTQYF.